This T cell receptor (beta chain) was observed in a study of blood T cell repertoires in COVID-19. Only in-frame clones appear in the TCRdb table, and some are missing; sequencing was by immunoSEQ multiplex PCR. The data hold more than 200,000 clones, with 70% to 90% observed a single time. The CDR3 runs to 13 residues. Trimming stripped 1 base from V and 7 bases from J, with 10 bases between. Germline V gene sequence: CDR1 SGHTA, CDR2 FQGNSA. This clone was seen only a few times. This rearrangement joins TRBV7-2 to TRBJ1-1, with D uncertain. This receptor was obtained from an elderly man with acute or convalescent COVID-19. The sequenced material came from peripheral blood. The CDR3 region has the DNA TGTGCCAGCAGCTTAGTATTTCAGAATGAAGCTTTCTTT. It codes for CASSLVFQNEAFF.